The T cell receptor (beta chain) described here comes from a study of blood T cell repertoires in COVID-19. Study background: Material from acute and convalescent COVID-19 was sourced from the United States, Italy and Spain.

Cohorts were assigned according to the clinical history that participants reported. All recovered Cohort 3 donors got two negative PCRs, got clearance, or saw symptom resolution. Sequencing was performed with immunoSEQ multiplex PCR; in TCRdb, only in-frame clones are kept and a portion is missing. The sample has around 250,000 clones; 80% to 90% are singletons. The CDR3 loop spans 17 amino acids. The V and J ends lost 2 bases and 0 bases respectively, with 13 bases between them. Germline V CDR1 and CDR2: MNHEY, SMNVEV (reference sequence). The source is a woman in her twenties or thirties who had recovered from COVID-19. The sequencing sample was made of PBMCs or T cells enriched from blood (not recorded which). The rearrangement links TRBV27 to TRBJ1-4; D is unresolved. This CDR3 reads CASSLKRRSATNEKLFF. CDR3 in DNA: TGTGCCAGCAGTTTAAAACGGCGTAGCGCAACTAATGAAAAACTGTTTTTT.